The entry below describes one T cell receptor (beta chain). This sample was included in a study of T cells in Graves' hyperthyroidism and ophthalmopathy. The study excluded patients with uncontrolled infection, other autoimmune disease, pregnancy or lactation. Amplification of TCR beta CDR3 regions used RNA as the template. RT-PCR in the first round (using the HTBI primer set) targeted the TCR CDR3. TCRdb re-called the multiplex PCR reads with MiXCR, one entry per CDR3 protein. Found here are 75,000 to 100,000 distinct CDR3 sequences, around 50% of them singletons; the top ten hold roughly 29%. V was pared by 3 bases and J by 4 bases, with 9 bases between. The CDR3 covers 13 residues. Germline V gene sequence: CDR1 SGHTA, CDR2 FQGNSA.

The sequencing input was blood. V usage is TRBV7-2 and J usage is TRBJ1-1; a possible D gene is TRBD1 (5 bases). The source is a woman in her thirties or forties with Graves' hyperthyroidism. The CDR3 protein is CASSFGGATEAFF. DNA of the CDR3: TGTGCCAGCAGCTTTGGGGGAGCCACTGAAGCTTTCTTT.